This entry lists 22 T cell receptor beta chains sequenced from one sample in a study of circulating tumor DNA in untreated peripheral T-cell lymphoma. This table comes from immunoSEQ multiplex PCR, and its TCRdb copy is limited to in-frame clones, with some not included. The sample consists of 6,000 to 8,000 clones, around 74% of them appearing once. Sample: tumor tissue. The source of these receptors is a human donor with peripheral T-cell lymphoma.

The J gene is TRBJ2-3, the V gene TRBV30, with D perhaps TRBD2 (6 bases). CDR3 length equals 14 residues. Germline CDR1 is GTSNPN and CDR2 is SVGIG (reference sequence). Trimming removed 2 bases at V and 12 bases at J, with 21 bases between. Written as DNA, the CDR3 is TGTGCCTGGAGTAACCGGGGGTGGGGAGGTATCCAGTATTTT. It yields the protein CAWSNRGWGGIQYF.

Worth noting for this clone: At one end, the junction sequence differs from germline, possibly due to a read error. V is TRBV15 and J is TRBJ2-7; the D gene is possibly TRBD2 (5 bases). CDR1 is LNHNV and CDR2 is YYDKDF in the germline V gene (reference sequence). The CDR3 length is 16 residues. The CDR3 sequence is CASSQDHISVSYEQYF. CDR3 sequence (DNA): TGTGCCAGCAGCCAAGATCATATTAGCGTGAGCTACGAGCAGTACTTC. The variable domain in full, with the rest retrieved from reference TRBV15 and TRBJ2-7, is DAMVIQNPRYQVTQFGKPVTLSCSQTLNHNVMYWYQQKSSQAPKLLFHYYDKDFNNEADTPDNFQSRRPNTSFCFLDIRSPGLGDTAMYLCASSQDHISVSYEQYFGPGTRLTVT.

The chain combines TRBV11-3 with TRBJ2-1; D ambiguous. CDR1 is SGHNT and CDR2 is YENEEA in the germline V gene. Trimming took off 3 bases at V and 8 bases at J, with 14 bases between the two ends. The CDR3 totals 14 residues. In DNA, the CDR3 is TGTGCCAGCAGCTTGGCCTACCAATTGGATGAGCAGTTCTTC. Its translation is CASSLAYQLDEQFF.

The rearrangement links TRBV6-8 to TRBJ2-1; 8 bases match TRBD2. Trimming at V came to 5 bases and at J to 3 bases, leaving 3 bases not matched to a gene. The CDR3 runs 14 residues. Germline assignment: CDR1 MNHGY and CDR2 SAAAGT. The CDR3 loop is CASSPTSDYNEQFF. Written as DNA, the CDR3 is TGTGCCAGCAGTCCGACTAGCGACTACAATGAGCAGTTCTTC.

The chain uses TRBV18 and TRBJ1-2; unclear D gene. The CDR3 consists of 12 residues. In germline, CDR1 is KGHSH, CDR2 LQKENI. V was shortened by 5 bases and J by 3 bases, with 7 bases between the two germline ends. As DNA, the CDR3 is TGTGCCAGCTCATTGGCGGACTATGGCTACACCTTC. Residues: CASSLADYGYTF.

V and J are TRBV22-1 and TRBJ2-1; TRBD2 is the table's D call and was not checked against the DNA. TRBV22-1 is an annotated pseudogene. This CDR3 region has 15 residues. The CDR3 DNA is TGTGCCAGCAGGGGACTAGCGGGAGGCCACAATGAGCAGTTCTTC. As protein: CASRGLAGGHNEQFF.

The chain employs TRBV7-5 and TRBJ2-7. TRBV7-5 is an annotated pseudogene. This CDR3 is 14 amino acids long. In nucleotides, the CDR3 is TGTGCCAGCAGCATAAAGGTGGGGGATTTCGAGCAGTACTTC. The encoded protein is CASSIKVGDFEQYF.

The chain links TRBV23-1 to TRBJ2-3; TRBD1 or TRBD2 may be the D gene (6 bases each). TRBV23-1 is noted as an ORF with a role that remains uncertain. The V and J ends lost 9 bases and 4 bases respectively, with 20 bases between them. The CDR3 totals 15 residues. The CDR3 is CARGQRGVWPDTQYF. The CDR3 nucleotides are TGCGCCAGAGGTCAGAGGGGGGTGTGGCCAGATACGCAGTATTTT.

V gene TRBV19 combines with J gene TRBJ1-5; 11 bases agree with TRBD1. Per germline, CDR1 LNHDA and CDR2 SQIVND (reference sequence). This CDR3 spans 15 amino acids. The ends lost 1 base at V and 6 bases at J; junction bases unmatched: 2. In nucleotides, the CDR3 is TGTGCCAGTAGTATAGGGGGGACAGGGGGTCAGCCCCAGCATTTT. Protein: CASSIGGTGGQPQHF.

This clone came up once. The chain combines TRBV14 with TRBJ1-1; D not resolved. This CDR3 contains 13 residues. V was pared by 8 bases and J by 1 base, with 11 bases between. Germline V gene lookup returns CDR1 SGHDN and CDR2 FVKESK. The CDR3 nucleotides read TGTGCCAGCGCCCTTTCGCAGAACACTGAAGCTTTCTTT. Encoded protein: CASALSQNTEAFF.

V and J are TRBV11-3 and TRBJ1-1; a possible D gene is TRBD1 (5 bases). Trimming removed 5 bases at V and 7 bases at J, with 17 bases between. This CDR3 comprises 14 residues. Germline loops: CDR1 SGHNT, CDR2 YENEEA. CDR3 DNA sequence: TGTGCCAGCAGCCCCACCGGGCACAGGATTGAAGCTTTCTTT. It translates to CASSPTGHRIEAFF.

The chain employs TRBV11-3 and TRBJ2-2; perhaps TRBD2 as D (6 bases). Germline CDR1 and CDR2: SGHNT and YENEEA. The CDR3 totals 16 residues. Trimming pared 6 bases from V and 5 bases from J, leaving 19 bases between. DNA for the CDR3: TGTGCCAGCAGGGACAAGACTAGTTGGGAAACCGGGGAGCTGTTTTTT. It translates to CASRDKTSWETGELFF. Using reference TRBV11-3 and TRBJ2-2 for the parts outside the CDR3, the full variable domain is EAGVVQSPRYKIIEKKQPVAFWCNPISGHNTLYWYLQNLGQGPELLIRYENEEAVDDSQLPKDRFSAERLKGVDSTLKIQPAELGDSAVYLCASRDKTSWETGELFFGEGSRLTVL.

This clone occurred a few times. The rearrangement links TRBV19 to TRBJ1-1, with 7 nucleotides matching TRBD1. This CDR3 contains 15 residues. V dropped 4 bases and J dropped 0; count of bases not matched to a gene: 5. CDR1 and CDR2 (germline): LNHDA, SQIVND (reference sequence). The CDR3 here is CASSRRDSMNTEAFF. The CDR3 DNA reads TGTGCCAGTAGTAGGCGGGACAGCATGAACACTGAAGCTTTCTTT.

This clone was observed a single time. The chain recombines TRBV4-1 with TRBJ2-5; TRBD1 matches at 8 bases. The junction had 1 base not matched to a gene; V was cut back by 2 bases and J by 5 bases. Germline V CDR1 and CDR2: MGHRA, YSYEKL. This CDR3 spans 13 amino acids. The CDR3 sequence is CASSQWTGETQYF. The CDR3, as DNA: TGCGCCAGCAGCCAATGGACAGGGGAGACCCAGTACTTC.

The gene calls are TRBV19 and TRBJ2-7; D is unclear. V was shortened by 5 bases and J by 7 bases, with 9 bases between the two germline ends. Germline loops: CDR1 LNHDA, CDR2 SQIVND (reference sequence). The CDR3 sequence is 11 residues long. Written as DNA, the CDR3 is TGTGCCAGTAGTGACTGGGGTGAGCAGTACTTC. Translated: CASSDWGEQYF.

V usage is TRBV11-3 and J usage is TRBJ1-5; maybe TRBD1 (5 bases). Germline V gene lookup returns CDR1 SGHNT and CDR2 YENEEA. The CDR3 length is 14 residues. The germline V and J ends were trimmed by 3 bases and 5 bases, with 11 bases remaining between them. Here the CDR3 DNA reads TGTGCCAGCAGCTTTCTAACGGGGGATCAGCCCCAGCATTTT. This gives the protein CASSFLTGDQPQHF.

The chain is built from TRBV6-8 and TRBJ1-3, with no clear D. The CDR3 is 16 amino acids. Germline lookup yields CDR1 MNHGY and CDR2 SAAAGT. Trimming pared 5 bases from V and 3 bases from J, leaving 17 bases between. The CDR3 loop is CASSDPDVRCGNTIYF. Here the CDR3 DNA reads TGTGCCAGCAGTGACCCGGACGTGAGGTGTGGAAACACCATATATTTT.

The sample holds a few counts of this clone. The chain is built from TRBV14 and TRBJ2-6; no clear D. This CDR3 is built from 13 residues. CDR1 SGHDN and CDR2 FVKESK come from the germline V gene. The V end lost 6 bases, the J end lost 2 bases, and 5 bases lay between the germline ends. The CDR3: CASSLAGANVLTF. The CDR3 nucleotides are TGTGCCAGCAGTTTGGCTGGGGCCAACGTCCTGACTTTC.

J is TRBJ2-5 and V is TRBV11-3; 9 bases align to TRBD1. This CDR3 contains 14 residues. The germline V gene has CDR1 SGHNT and CDR2 YENEEA. V lost 3 bases and J lost 5; bases outside the gene matches: 4. CDR3 loop: CASSLDRGWETQYF. The CDR3 DNA follows: TGTGCCAGCAGCTTGGACAGGGGATGGGAGACCCAGTACTTC.

This chain's CDR3 is CASSELKFAGSTGELFF. The CDR3 nucleotides are TGCGCCAGCAGTGAATTGAAGTTTGCGGGGAGCACCGGGGAGCTGTTTTTT. The chain has TRBV10-2 and TRBJ2-2; tentative D call: TRBD2 (6 bases). The CDR3 has 17 amino acids. V lost 3 bases and J 4 bases, leaving 18 bases between the germline ends. Germline values: CDR1 WSHSY, CDR2 SAAADI.

This clone was picked up a small number of times. V gene TRBV7-7 combines with J gene TRBJ2-1, with D unresolved. Trimming pared 2 bases from V and 2 bases from J, leaving 16 bases between. This CDR3 has 17 amino acids. Per germline, CDR1 SSHAT and CDR2 FNYEAQ (reference sequence). In DNA form, the CDR3 reads TGTGCCAGCAGCTTACAACGGACCCCCCGGGCCTACAATGAGCAGTTCTTC. Residues: CASSLQRTPRAYNEQFF.

This rearrangement joins TRBV5-1 to TRBJ2-1; 12 nucleotides line up with TRBD2. Germline loops: CDR1 SGHRS, CDR2 YFSETQ. The CDR3 has 14 amino acids. V lost 5 bases and J lost 5; bases outside the gene matches: 2. CDR3 nucleotides: TGCGCCAGCAGAGGACTAGCGGGAAACAATGAGCAGTTCTTC. It yields the protein CASRGLAGNNEQFF.